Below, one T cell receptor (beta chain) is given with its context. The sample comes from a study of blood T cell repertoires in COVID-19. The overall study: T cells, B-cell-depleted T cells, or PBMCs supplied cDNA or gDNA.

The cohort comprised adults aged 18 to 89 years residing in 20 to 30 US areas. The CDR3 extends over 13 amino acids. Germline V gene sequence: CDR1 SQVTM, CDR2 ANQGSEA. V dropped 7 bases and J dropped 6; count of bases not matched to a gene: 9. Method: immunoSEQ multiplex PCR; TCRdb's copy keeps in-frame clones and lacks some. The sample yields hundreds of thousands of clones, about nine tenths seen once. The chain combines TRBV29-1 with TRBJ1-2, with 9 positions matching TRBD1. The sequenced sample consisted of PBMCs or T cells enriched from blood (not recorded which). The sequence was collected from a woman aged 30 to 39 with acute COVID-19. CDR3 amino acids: CSAETGGGNGYTF. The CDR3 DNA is TGCAGCGCCGAAACAGGGGGCGGGAATGGCTACACCTTC.